This T cell receptor beta chain is from a study of T-cell reconstitution after alpha-beta-depleted transplantation in children. Study results and caveats: Some patients showed high day-60 TCRbeta diversity, which derived from surviving recipient T cells and thymic progenitors. The origin of alpha-beta T cells about two months after transplant was reportedly several hundred expanded graft clones. At the one-year point after transplant, T-cell counts and TCRbeta diversity were found to come mostly from T cells that had been newly produced.

A word on this clonotype: Antigen unknown.

CDR1 and CDR2 (germline): PRHDT, FYEKMQ (reference sequence). The germline V and J ends were trimmed by 0 bases and 0 bases, with 6 bases remaining between them. The CDR3 extends over 15 amino acids. The authors prepared the TCRbeta library with unique molecular identifiers. TCRdb reanalysed the PCR reads using MiXCR and keeps one entry per CDR3 protein. Found here are over 90,000 distinct CDR3 sequences, around 6.1% of them singletons; the top ten hold 6.1%. V is TRBV13 and J is TRBJ2-4, with unresolved D. This receptor was identified in a female patient aged 2-15 years who had a stem cell transplant for Fanconi anemia, so the T cells may come from the graft donor. Sequencing was performed on PBMCs, mostly from graft donor cells, taken 60 days after TCRalphabeta/CD19-depleted stem cell transplant. In nucleotides, the CDR3 is TGTGCCAGCAGCTTAGGAGGAGTAGCCAAAAACATTCAGTACTTC. Amino acid sequence: CASSLGGVAKNIQYF.